Shown below are 19 T cell receptor beta chains from a single sample sequenced in a study of cytomegalovirus exposure and HLA in healthy donors. The study ran its PCR with 60 Vbeta and 13 Jbeta primers. Profiling relied on immunoSEQ multiplex PCR, and the TCRdb table lists in-frame clones only, not all of them. The data contain under 200,000 clones, approximately 80% of them seen just once; the ten biggest clones take up around 0.46%. The sequenced material came from PBMCs. The receptors here all came from a woman aged 45-65 years in good health and CMV-seronegative.

In the case of this clone: The sample contains more than one DNA sequence encoding this CDR3. V gene TRBV5-1 combines with J gene TRBJ1-5, with a tentative D call TRBD1 (6 bases). Germline CDR1 reads SGHRS; CDR2 reads YFSETQ. This CDR3 comprises 15 residues. The V end was cut by 0 bases, the J end by 4 bases, with 11 bases between. The CDR3 sequence is CASSLDGQPNQPQHF. CDR3 sequence (DNA): TGCGCCAGCAGCTTGGATGGACAGCCGAATCAGCCCCAGCATTTT.

The CDR3 reads CASSPGQGYEQYF. CDR3 coding DNA: TGTGCCAGCAGCCCGGGACAGGGCTACGAGCAGTACTTC. The chain is built from TRBV28 and TRBJ2-7; 9 positions agree with TRBD1. CDR1 MDHEN and CDR2 SYDVKM come from the germline V gene. With V trimmed by 6 bases and J by 3 bases, 3 bases remained unmatched. This CDR3 is built from 13 residues.

Only one count was recorded for this clone. The chain is built from TRBV7-2 and TRBJ2-7; 8 positions match TRBD1. The V and J ends lost 2 bases and 3 bases, in that order; junction bases with no gene match: 6. Germline V gives CDR1 SGHTA, CDR2 FQGNSA. The CDR3 is made up of 15 amino acids. The CDR3 loop is CASSLFTGQDYEQYF. The CDR3 bases are TGTGCCAGCAGCTTATTCACGGGACAGGACTACGAGCAGTACTTC.

The V gene is TRBV7-8, the J gene TRBJ2-7; a weak D match, TRBD1 (5 bases). Per germline, CDR1 SGHVS and CDR2 FQNEAQ. The CDR3 is 19 amino acids. V lost 1 base and J lost 0, with 22 bases in between. CDR3 DNA sequence: TGTGCCAGCAGCTTAGATCACAGGTTGGCGGACCCAAGCTCCTACGAGCAGTACTTC. Translation: CASSLDHRLADPSSYEQYF.

A single count supports this clone. This chain joins TRBV10-3 and TRBJ2-3; D gene ambiguous. This CDR3 spans 15 amino acids. Trimming shortened V by 6 bases and J by 6 bases, and 19 bases separated the two germline ends. Germline V gene data show CDR1 as ENHRY and CDR2 as SYGVKD. The CDR3 loop reads CAISATDSRPDTQYF. For the CDR3, the DNA is TGTGCCATCAGCGCAACCGACTCAAGGCCTGATACGCAGTATTTT.

The chain joins TRBV2 to TRBJ1-1, with D perhaps matching TRBD1 (6 bases). This CDR3 contains 13 residues. Trimming stripped 6 bases from V and 2 bases from J, with 10 bases between. Germline-derived CDR1 and CDR2 are SNHLY and FYNNEI. The CDR3 sequence is CASRWGQNTEAFF. In nucleotides, the CDR3 is TGTGCCAGCAGGTGGGGACAAAACACTGAAGCTTTCTTT. Full variable domain (outside the CDR3, taken from reference TRBV2 and TRBJ1-1): EPEVTQTPSHQVTQMGQEVILRCVPISNHLYFYWYRQILGQKVEFLVSFYNNEISEKSEIFDDQFSVERPDGSNFTLKIRSTKLEDSAMYFCASRWGQNTEAFFGQGTRLTVV.

The J gene is TRBJ2-2, the V gene TRBV29-1; 8 nucleotides match TRBD1. J gave up 3 bases and V 5 bases, and 8 bases lay outside the gene matches. This CDR3 region has 15 residues. CDR1 is SQVTM and CDR2 is ANQGSEA in the germline V gene. The CDR3 loop is CSVPSDRADTGELFF. DNA for the CDR3: TGCAGCGTTCCCTCGGACAGGGCTGACACCGGGGAGCTGTTTTTT.

On this clone itself: The junction and the germline gene differ at one end; a read error may be behind it. The J gene is TRBJ2-2, the V gene TRBV7-3; 7 bases match TRBD2. CDR3 length equals 14 residues. Germline V gene sequence: CDR1 SGHTA, CDR2 FQGTGA. CDR3 loop: CASSWDYNTGKLFF. CDR3 sequence (DNA): TGTGCCAGCAGCTGGGACTACAACACCGGGAAGCTGTTTTTT.

The gene calls are TRBV27 and TRBJ2-7; 10 positions agree with TRBD2. CDR1 is MNHEY, CDR2 SMNVEV, per germline (reference sequence). V lost 6 bases to trimming and J lost 7 bases; unmatched junction nucleotides: 9. The CDR3 consists of 14 residues. CDR3 DNA sequence: TGTGCCAGCAGGCTACTAGCGGGGACGCGGGAGCAGTACTTC. It translates to CASRLLAGTREQYF.

V gene TRBV11-2 combines with J gene TRBJ2-5; a weak D match, TRBD1 (5 bases). The CDR3 has 15 amino acids. V was clipped by 1 base and J by 5 bases, with 14 bases between them. Germline assignment: CDR1 SGHAT and CDR2 FQNNGV. This CDR3 is CASSLAQGDDETQYF. The DNA of the CDR3 is TGTGCCAGCAGCTTAGCCCAGGGCGACGATGAGACCCAGTACTTC.

The sample holds a few counts of this clone. V gene TRBV19 combines with J gene TRBJ1-1; perhaps TRBD1 as D (5 bases). Germline-derived CDR1 and CDR2 are LNHDA and SQIVND (reference sequence). The V end was cut by 6 bases, the J end by 4 bases, with 18 bases between. The CDR3 totals 15 residues. CDR3 in amino acids: CASSNPARGVTEAFF. The CDR3 region has the DNA TGTGCCAGTAGCAACCCGGCTAGGGGCGTCACTGAAGCTTTCTTT.

This clone appeared once. This sequence joins TRBV5-1 and TRBJ2-3; TRBD1 matches at 7 bases. The CDR3 totals 15 residues. Trimming took 7 bases from V and 4 from J; bases not matched to a gene: 12. Germline assignment: CDR1 SGHRS and CDR2 YFSETQ. CDR3 sequence reads: CASHLRTGSADTQYF. The CDR3 nucleotides read TGCGCCAGCCACTTACGGACAGGTTCGGCAGATACGCAGTATTTT.

The sample holds a few counts of this clone. This sequence joins TRBV7-8 and TRBJ1-1; tentative D call: TRBD1 (6 bases). CDR1 and CDR2 (germline): SGHVS, FQNEAQ. This CDR3 is built from 14 residues. The V end was cut by 1 base, the J end by 6 bases, with 12 bases between. In nucleotides, the CDR3 is TGTGCCAGCAGCTTAGAAGGGGGAAGGGCTGAAGCTTTCTTT. Translation gives CASSLEGGRAEAFF.

This clone was observed a single time. This rearrangement joins TRBV30 to TRBJ2-2; TRBD2 matches 9 bases. J lost 0 bases, V lost 2 bases, and 7 bases had no gene match. Germline CDR1 and CDR2: GTSNPN and SVGIG (reference sequence). The CDR3 extends over 17 amino acids. This CDR3 is CAWSSPRTSANTGELFF. Written as DNA, the CDR3 is TGTGCCTGGAGTTCCCCTCGGACTAGCGCGAACACCGGGGAGCTGTTTTTT.

This rearrangement joins TRBV7-9 to TRBJ2-5; D is undetermined. The CDR3 extends over 14 amino acids. Germline assignment: CDR1 SEHNR and CDR2 FQNEAQ (reference sequence). V dropped 8 bases and J dropped 0 bases, with 13 bases sitting between them. The CDR3 DNA reads TGTGCCAGCGGCAGAGGATTGTACCAAGAGACCCAGTACTTC. This translates into CASGRGLYQETQYF.

CDR3: CASSLVSAGGRETQYF. The CDR3 DNA reads TGTGCCAGCAGCTTGGTCTCCGCGGGGGGTCGAGAGACCCAGTACTTC. The V and J genes are TRBV5-6 and TRBJ2-5, with 8 nucleotides matching TRBD2. The germline V gene has CDR1 SGHDT and CDR2 YYEEEE. J was trimmed by 4 bases and V by 0 bases; bases with no gene match: 8. This CDR3 comprises 16 residues. The complete variable domain, with remaining parts taken from reference TRBV5-6 and TRBJ2-5, reads DAGVTQSPTHLIKTRGQQVTLRCSPKSGHDTVSWYQQALGQGPQFIFQYYEEEERQRGNFPDRFSGHQFPNYSSELNVNALLLGDSALYLCASSLVSAGGRETQYFGPGTRLLVL.

The V and J genes are TRBV5-1 and TRBJ1-6; TRBD1 agrees at 7 bases. Germline lookup yields CDR1 SGHRS and CDR2 YFSETQ. This CDR3 comprises 15 residues. The junction had 7 bases not matched to a gene; V was cut back by 0 bases and J by 10 bases. The CDR3 DNA reads TGCGCCAGCAGCTTGGGACAGGGCTACGAATCACCCCTCCACTTT. Translation gives CASSLGQGYESPLHF.

This chain uses TRBV5-4 with TRBJ2-1; maybe TRBD2 (6 bases). CDR1 SGHNT and CDR2 YYREEE come from the germline V gene (reference sequence). The V end lost 3 bases, the J end lost 8 bases, and 24 bases lay between the germline ends. This CDR3 comprises 17 residues. The CDR3: CASSSRIAVDVADEQFF. In nucleotides, the CDR3 is TGTGCCAGCAGCTCCCGAATAGCGGTAGACGTAGCGGATGAGCAGTTCTTC.

A single count supports this clone. The genes are TRBV10-3 and TRBJ2-4; D gene ambiguous. The CDR3 runs 12 residues. The V end was cut by 2 bases, the J end by 10 bases, with 9 bases between. CDR1 and CDR2 (germline): ENHRY, SYGVKD. CDR3 DNA sequence: TGTGCCATCAGTGAGACCGGAGCTATTCAGTACTTC. This translates into CAISETGAIQYF.